The 9 T cell receptor beta chains given below trace back to one sample, sequenced in a study of shared T cell receptors in the human thymus. Assay: immunoSEQ multiplex PCR; the TCRdb copy retains only in-frame clones and omits some. The sample yields 600,000 to 900,000 clones, around 85% seen once. This same sample was also part of a study on human thymus T cells.

The specimen sequenced was thymocytes. The receptors were gathered from a girl in the first two years of life with a congenital heart defect.

The rearrangement uses TRBV5-6 and TRBJ1-1; D unclear. The germline V and J ends were trimmed by 0 bases and 7 bases, with 13 bases remaining between them. The CDR3 contains 14 residues. Germline CDR1 is SGHDT and CDR2 is YYEEEE. The CDR3 DNA is TGTGCCAGCAGCTTGGCCCAAGAGAAGAATGAAGCTTTCTTT. Its translation: CASSLAQEKNEAFF.

The chain has TRBV28 and TRBJ1-6; possibly TRBD1 for D (5 bases). This CDR3 spans 16 amino acids. Germline V gene lookup returns CDR1 MDHEN and CDR2 SYDVKM. V shed 3 bases and J shed 10 bases, with 19 bases lying between them. DNA for the CDR3: TGTGCCAGCAGTTTGTCAGGGCGCCTTCGAGGCTCACCCCTCCACTTT. Translating gives CASSLSGRLRGSPLHF.

This clone has a single count. The J gene is TRBJ1-1, the V gene TRBV5-6; 10 positions agree with TRBD1. J lost 0 bases, V lost 3 bases, and 8 bases had no gene match. This CDR3 has 17 residues. Germline values: CDR1 SGHDT, CDR2 YYEEEE. The CDR3 loop reads CASSSRDRGPMNTEAFF. The CDR3 nucleotides are TGTGCCAGCAGCTCGCGGGACAGGGGACCAATGAACACTGAAGCTTTCTTT.

V is TRBV13 and J is TRBJ2-7; a possible D gene is TRBD1 (6 bases). CDR1 and CDR2 (germline): PRHDT, FYEKMQ (reference sequence). The CDR3 contains 15 residues. V was clipped by 5 bases and J by 2 bases, with 16 bases between them. The CDR3 loop is CASSTSAGAPYEQYF. The CDR3 bases are TGTGCCAGCAGCACCTCCGCAGGGGCCCCCTACGAGCAGTACTTC.

This clone was observed a single time. The genes are TRBV6-5 and TRBJ2-3; 11 bases are a match to TRBD2. Germline V CDR1 and CDR2: MNHEY, SVGAGI. The CDR3 sequence is 16 residues long. With V trimmed by 2 bases and J by 1 base, 2 bases remained unmatched. The CDR3 nucleotides read TGTGCCAGCAGTTACCGTAGCGGGGGGGGCACAGATACGCAGTATTTT. Encoded protein: CASSYRSGGGTDTQYF.

The chain recombines TRBV2 with TRBJ1-1; 8 positions agree with TRBD1. The CDR3 length is 18 residues. Germline values: CDR1 SNHLY, CDR2 FYNNEI. After removal of 0 bases from V and 0 bases from J, the junction contained 9 bases not matched to a gene. The CDR3, as DNA: TGTGCCAGCAGTGAAGCTGGCCAGGGGGCCCATATGAACACTGAAGCTTTCTTT. Its translation: CASSEAGQGAHMNTEAFF.

About this clone itself: A junction end diverges from the germline sequence, so it may reflect a read error. The sample has other DNA sequences that encode this CDR3 too. The V and J genes are TRBV25-1 and TRBJ2-3; maybe TRBD2 (7 bases). Germline V gene sequence: CDR1 MGHDK, CDR2 SYGVNS. The length of the CDR3 is 18 residues. The CDR3 reads CASSEFSGGGPSTDTQYF. Here the CDR3 DNA reads TGTGCCAGCAGCGAATTTTCTGGGGGGGGCCCTAGCACAGATACGCAGTATTTT.

This chain uses TRBV18 with TRBJ1-2; D is possibly TRBD1 (6 bases). The germline V gene encodes CDR1 KGHSH and CDR2 LQKENI. The V gene lost 4 bases and the J gene lost 8 bases, with 11 bases spanning the gap. This CDR3 comprises 12 residues. CDR3 sequence (DNA): TGTGCCAGCTCACGTACAGGGAAGGGCTACACCTTC. Translation gives CASSRTGKGYTF.

V usage is TRBV7-2 and J usage is TRBJ2-2, with 7 bases fitting TRBD2. CDR3 length: 15 amino acids. Germline CDR1 and CDR2: SGHTA and FQGNSA. The junction had 10 bases not matched to a gene; V was cut back by 4 bases and J by 8 bases. The CDR3 reads CASSCREASLGELFF. CDR3 coding DNA: TGTGCCAGCAGCTGCCGGGAGGCCTCGTTGGGGGAGCTGTTTTTT.